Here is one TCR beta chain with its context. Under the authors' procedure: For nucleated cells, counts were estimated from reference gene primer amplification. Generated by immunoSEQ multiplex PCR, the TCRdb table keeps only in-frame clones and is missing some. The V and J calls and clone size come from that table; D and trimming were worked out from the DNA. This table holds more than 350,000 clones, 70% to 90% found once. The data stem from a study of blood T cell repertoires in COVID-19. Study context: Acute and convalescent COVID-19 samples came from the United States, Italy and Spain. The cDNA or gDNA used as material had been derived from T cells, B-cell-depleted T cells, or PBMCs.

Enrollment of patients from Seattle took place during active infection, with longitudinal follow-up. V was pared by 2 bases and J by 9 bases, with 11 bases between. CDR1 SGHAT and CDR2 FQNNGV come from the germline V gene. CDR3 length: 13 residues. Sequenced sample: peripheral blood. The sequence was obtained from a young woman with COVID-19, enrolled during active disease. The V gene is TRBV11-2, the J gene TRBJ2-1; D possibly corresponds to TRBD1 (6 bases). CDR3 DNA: TGTGCCAGCAGCTTAATAGGGGGAAGTGAGCAGTTCTTC. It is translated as CASSLIGGSEQFF.